Described below is a single T cell receptor beta chain sequence and its context. The CDR3 consists of 13 residues. Trimming pared 7 bases from V and 5 bases from J, leaving 12 bases between. Random hexamers primed reverse transcription of about 0.45 to 1 ug RNA. An immunoSEQ multiplex PCR generated amplified TCR beta CDR3 products spanning 54 Vbeta and 13 Jbeta. TCRdb re-called the immunoSEQ multiplex PCR reads through MiXCR, storing one row per CDR3 protein. Among a few hundred thousand distinct CDR3 sequences listed, 80% to 95% were seen once. This entry belongs to a study of CD8 T cells in Susac syndrome.

Sequenced sample: CD8+ T cells from PBMCs. The receptor was isolated from a human donor with multiple sclerosis. V is TRBV12-3 or TRBV12-4 and J is TRBJ1-5; no firm D call. CDR3 nucleotides: TGTGCCAGCAACCGAGATCGGGATCAGCCCCAGCATTTT. It encodes CASNRDRDQPQHF.